This T cell receptor (beta chain) was captured by sequencing in a study of CD8+ T cells in alopecia areata. Whole-study results and caveats: Scalp sequencing also captures normal skin's resident alphabeta T cells.

The CDR3 has 13 residues. Per the germline V gene, CDR1 is SQVTM and CDR2 is ANQGSEA. The J segment lost 8 bases and the V segment lost 3 bases, leaving 7 bases of the junction unmatched. Extraction and reverse transcription of RNA yielded cDNA as the sequencing template. Method: immunoSEQ multiplex PCR; TCRdb's copy keeps in-frame clones and lacks some. The table has about 190,000 clones, around 60% seen once. This clone has only a few counts. Its antigen is not identified. Alopecia areata patients provided lesional scalp punch biopsies and peripheral blood. Separation by sorting yielded CD4+ and CD8+ T cells from PBMCs.

The V and J genes are TRBV29-1 and TRBJ2-3, with 8 positions matching TRBD2. The specimen comprised CD4+ T cells sorted from blood, sampled at week 0. This sequence originates from a human donor with alopecia areata. CDR3 residues: CSVDGRGGGTQYF. The CDR3 nucleotides read TGCAGCGTTGACGGCCGGGGGGGCGGTACGCAGTATTTT.